This T cell receptor beta chain comes out of a study of T cell responses to AZD1222 COVID-19 vaccine. Measured with immunoSEQ multiplex PCR; TCRdb has only the in-frame clones, and not every one. The table includes tens of thousands of clones, around three quarters detected once. Trimming stripped 5 bases from V and 14 bases from J, with 16 bases between. Germline V CDR1 and CDR2: LGHDT, YNNKEL (reference sequence). The CDR3 has 12 residues. The input for sequencing was peripheral blood, taken 28 days after the second AZD1222 dose. The gene calls are TRBV3-1 (or the pseudogene TRBV3-2) and TRBJ2-1; D is unclear. This receptor was taken from an adult who received the AZD1222 COVID-19 vaccine. The CDR3 coding sequence is TGTGCCAGCAGCTCCTGGACCAATATGAAGTTCTTC. It specifies CASSSWTNMKFF.